A single sample gave rise to the 15 T cell receptor beta chains below, sequenced in a study of vaccination and CD4 T cells after COVID-19. Sequenced with the Oncomine TCR Beta short-read assay was DNA taken from cultured CD4+ T cells. The source of extracted genomic DNA was cultured CD4+ T cells. MiXCR was run by TCRdb on the PCR reads, yielding one entry per CDR3 protein. Seen here are roughly 9,400 distinct CDR3 sequences, about 35% observed once, and the top ten hold 25% to 35%. These receptors have no known antigen. Treatment meaning: roughly ten-day PBMC culture with coronavirus spike peptide pools or control peptides (ViraFEST assay). CD4+ T lymphocytes from the unexposed donor were collected before the COVID-19 pandemic (2011-2018). The sequenced sample consisted of CD4+ T cells from blood, cultured in vitro. The receptors come from a human donor in good health.

The chain links TRBV4-1 to TRBJ1-4; D unresolved. This CDR3 region has 12 residues. Trimming took 1 base from V and 8 from J, leaving 5 bases between them. Germline-derived CDR1 and CDR2 are MGHRA and YSYEKL. CDR3 region: CASSQVYEKLFF. CDR3 sequence (DNA): TGCGCCAGCAGCCAAGTTTACGAAAAACTGTTTTTT.

This clonotype has only a few counts. The CDR3 loop is CASSLTGTYGYTF. The CDR3 DNA sequence: TGTGCCAGCAGTTTAACCGGGACCTATGGCTACACCTTC. The chain has TRBV27 and TRBJ1-2; tentatively, D is TRBD1 (5 bases). Germline V gene lookup returns CDR1 MNHEY and CDR2 SMNVEV (reference sequence). The CDR3 covers 13 residues. Trimming removed 2 bases at V and 4 bases at J, with 8 bases between.

The CDR3 DNA reads as TGTGCCATCAGGGACGGCCAGGGACAGTACTTC. Its translation: CAIRDGQGQYF. This chain joins TRBV10-3 and TRBJ2-7; perhaps TRBD1 as D (5 bases). Trimming pared 6 bases from V and 10 bases from J, leaving 13 bases between. This CDR3 has 11 amino acids. Germline CDR1 and CDR2: ENHRY and SYGVKD.

The rearrangement links TRBV28 to TRBJ2-7; 13 bases line up with TRBD2. The CDR3 length is 16 residues. Per the germline V gene, CDR1 is MDHEN and CDR2 is SYDVKM. V was pared by 6 bases and J by 3 bases, with 8 bases of the junction left unmatched. DNA for the CDR3: TGTGCCAGCAGCCAGACTAGCGGGAGGCTCCTCTACGAGCAGTACTTC. Residues: CASSQTSGRLLYEQYF.

V gene TRBV6-1 combines with J gene TRBJ1-3; D is perhaps TRBD1 (5 bases). The CDR3 spans 16 residues. CDR1 is MNHNS, CDR2 SASEGT, per germline. The V gene lost 4 bases and the J gene lost 0 bases, with 13 bases spanning the gap. The CDR3 protein is CASSAQGRNSGNTIYF. CDR3 sequence (DNA): TGTGCCAGCAGTGCCCAGGGACGGAACTCTGGAAACACCATATATTTT.

Judged by abundance, this clonotype is large (0.1 to 1%). The V gene is TRBV7-2, the J gene TRBJ1-3; no definite D call. V was trimmed by 7 bases and J by 4 bases, leaving 8 bases between them. CDR1 is SGHTA, CDR2 FQGNSA, per germline. This CDR3 is built from 12 residues. CDR3 in DNA: TGTGCCAGCACCCAAGCCGGAAACACCATATATTTT. Protein: CASTQAGNTIYF.

The gene calls are TRBV7-2 and TRBJ2-1; D is possibly TRBD1 (6 bases). V gave up 4 bases and J gave up 4 bases, with 11 bases separating them. Per the germline V gene, CDR1 is SGHTA and CDR2 is FQGNSA. This CDR3 region has 14 residues. CDR3 DNA sequence: TGTGCCAGCAGCTCGGACCAGGGGTACAATGAGCAGTTCTTC. It encodes CASSSDQGYNEQFF.

J is TRBJ2-3 and V is TRBV6-5, with 7 bases matching TRBD2. CDR1 MNHEY and CDR2 SVGAGI come from the germline V gene. CDR3 length: 17 residues. J lost 0 bases, V lost 0 bases, and 6 bases had no gene match. The CDR3 DNA reads as TGTGCCAGCAGTTACTCCTCCGGGAGGACTAGCACAGATACGCAGTATTTT. As protein: CASSYSSGRTSTDTQYF.

For the CDR3, the DNA is TGCAGTGCTGGGACCCTGAATGAGCAGTTCTTC. Protein: CSAGTLNEQFF. This chain uses TRBV20-1 with TRBJ2-1; D tentatively reads TRBD1 or TRBD2 (5 bases each). The germline V and J ends were trimmed by 5 bases and 7 bases, with 9 bases remaining between them. This CDR3 spans 11 amino acids. Germline V gene lookup returns CDR1 DFQATT and CDR2 SNEGSKA (reference sequence).

This clonotype appeared a few times. This chain connects TRBV28 to TRBJ1-5; D remains unclear. The CDR3 is 12 amino acids. V was cut by 6 bases and J by 6 bases, with 9 bases left in between. The germline gives CDR1 MDHEN, CDR2 SYDVKM. CDR3 amino acids: CASSQAGQPQHF. The CDR3, as DNA: TGTGCCAGCAGCCAAGCGGGTCAGCCCCAGCATTTT.

This chain joins TRBV7-2 and TRBJ1-5; 10 bases map to TRBD1. The germline V gene encodes CDR1 SGHTA and CDR2 FQGNSA. V gave up 4 bases and J gave up 6 bases; unmatched junction bases: 9. There are 16 residues in the CDR3. CDR3 in amino acids: CASSYSGTGDGQPQHF. CDR3 nucleotides: TGTGCCAGCAGCTACTCCGGGACAGGGGATGGTCAGCCCCAGCATTTT.

The V and J genes are TRBV19 and TRBJ1-5; D uncertain. Looked up from germline, CDR1 is LNHDA and CDR2 is SQIVND (reference sequence). This CDR3 contains 15 residues. The V gene lost 3 bases and the J gene lost 1 base, with 10 bases spanning the gap. The CDR3 bases are TGTGCCAGTAGTATGCCGGTCTCAAGCAATCAGCCCCAGCATTTT. Protein product: CASSMPVSSNQPQHF.

This clonotype was picked up a small number of times. The chain recombines TRBV6-5 with TRBJ2-5, with 11 bases identical to TRBD1. This CDR3 contains 14 residues. Germline CDR1 and CDR2: MNHEY and SVGAGI. Losses at the gene ends were 4 bases for V and 4 bases for J; bases not matched to a gene: 2. The CDR3 sequence is CASSSGTGGETQYF. The CDR3 coding sequence is TGTGCCAGCAGTTCCGGGACAGGGGGAGAGACCCAGTACTTC.

There are a few counts of this clonotype. The chain employs TRBV7-2 and TRBJ2-3; TRBD1 aligns across 8 bases. V was clipped by 1 base and J by 3 bases; unmatched bases: 12. CDR1 and CDR2 (germline): SGHTA, FQGNSA. CDR3 size: 18 residues. CDR3 sequence: CASSLVGQGATRTDTQYF. The CDR3 coding sequence is TGTGCCAGCAGCTTAGTTGGGCAGGGGGCGACTCGGACAGATACGCAGTATTTT. Variable domain in full (rest from reference TRBV7-2 and TRBJ2-3): GAGVSQSPSNKVTEKGKDVELRCDPISGHTALYWYRQSLGQGLEFLIYFQGNSAPDKSGLPSDRFSAERTGGSVSTLTIQRTQQEDSAVYLCASSLVGQGATRTDTQYFGPGTRLTVL.

In its sample, this clonotype was seen a few times. This chain connects TRBV7-2 to TRBJ1-6; no reliable D call. With 6 bases removed from V and 10 bases from J, the gap between germline ends came to 10 bases. Germline V gene sequence: CDR1 SGHTA, CDR2 FQGNSA. The CDR3 is 12 residues long. Written as DNA, the CDR3 is TGTGCCAGCAGTCACCAGGACTCACCCCTCCACTTT. It yields the protein CASSHQDSPLHF.